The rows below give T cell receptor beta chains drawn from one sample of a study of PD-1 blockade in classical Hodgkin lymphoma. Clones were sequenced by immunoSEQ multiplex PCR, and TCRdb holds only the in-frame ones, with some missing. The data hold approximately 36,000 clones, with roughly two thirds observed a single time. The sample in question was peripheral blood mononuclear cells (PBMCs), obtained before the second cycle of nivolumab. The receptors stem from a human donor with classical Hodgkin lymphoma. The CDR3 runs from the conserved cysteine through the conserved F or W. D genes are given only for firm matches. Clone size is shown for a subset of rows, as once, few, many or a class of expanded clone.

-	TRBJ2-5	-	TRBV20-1	CSAFGRIQYF	TGCAGTGCTTTTGGACGGATCCAGTACTTC
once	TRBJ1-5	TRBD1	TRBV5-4	CASSTGTGAYNQPQHF	TGTGCCAGCAGCACCGGGACAGGGGCTTACAATCAGCCCCAGCATTTT
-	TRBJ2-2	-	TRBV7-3	CASSSDPVGTGELFF	TGTGCCAGCAGCTCAGACCCTGTGGGCACCGGGGAGCTGTTTTTT
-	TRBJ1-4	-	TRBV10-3	CAISGGGKNEKLFF	TGTGCCATCAGTGGAGGAGGAAAGAATGAAAAACTGTTTTTT
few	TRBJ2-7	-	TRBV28	CASSLRQLSYEQYF	TGTGCCAGCAGTTTGCGTCAGTTATCCTACGAGCAGTACTTC
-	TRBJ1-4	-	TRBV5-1	CASRLAAGEKLFF	TGCGCCAGCAGGCTGGCGGCCGGTGAAAAACTGTTTTTT
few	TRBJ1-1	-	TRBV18	CASSLNRDWNTEAFF	TGTGCCAGCTCACTCAACCGGGACTGGAACACTGAAGCTTTCTTT
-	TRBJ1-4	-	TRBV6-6	CASSYSATTNEKLFF	TGTGCCAGCAGTTACTCGGCAACAACTAATGAAAAACTGTTTTTT
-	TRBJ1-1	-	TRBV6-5	CASSGGPRTEAFF	TGTGCCAGCTCCGGGGGGCCGCGAACTGAAGCTTTCTTT
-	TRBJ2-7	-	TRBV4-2	CASSQERVYEQYF	TGTGCCAGCAGCCAAGAAAGAGTCTACGAGCAGTACTTC
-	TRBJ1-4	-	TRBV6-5	CASSSRTATNEKLFF	TGTGCCAGCAGCTCGAGGACAGCAACTAATGAAAAACTGTTTTTT
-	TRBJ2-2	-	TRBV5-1	CASIQGGELFF	TGCGCCAGCATCCAGGGCGGGGAGCTGTTTTTT
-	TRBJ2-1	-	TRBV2	CASTVAWNEQFF	TGTGCCAGCACGGTGGCCTGGAATGAGCAGTTCTTC
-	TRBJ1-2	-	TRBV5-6	CASSLVGGYTF	TGTGCCAGCAGCTTAGTAGGTGGCTACACCTTC
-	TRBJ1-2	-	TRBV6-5	CASSYSFPHRAYGYTF	TGTGCCAGCAGTTACTCATTCCCCCACAGGGCCTATGGCTACACCTTC
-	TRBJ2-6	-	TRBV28	CAGGTGANVLTF	TGTGCCGGTGGGACCGGGGCCAACGTCCTGACTTTC
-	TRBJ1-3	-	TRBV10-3	CAIRGTSGNTIYF	TGTGCCATCAGGGGAACCTCTGGAAACACCATATATTTT
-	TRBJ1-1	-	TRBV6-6	CASSYSGGRTEAFF	TGTGCCAGCAGTTACTCAGGGGGTCGCACTGAAGCTTTCTTT
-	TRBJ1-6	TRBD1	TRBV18	CASSPRGLNSPLHF	TGTGCCAGCTCACCGAGGGGGCTCAATTCACCCCTCCACTTT
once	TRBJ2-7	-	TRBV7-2	CASSLDPAGYYEQYF	TGTGCCAGCAGCTTAGATCCAGCGGGCTACTACGAGCAGTACTTC
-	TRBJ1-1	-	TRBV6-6	CASSAGPLTEAFF	TGTGCCAGCAGCGCCGGCCCCCTCACTGAAGCTTTCTTT
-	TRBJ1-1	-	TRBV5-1	CASSSNPQGERAFF	TGCGCCAGCAGCTCGAACCCCCAGGGCGAACGGGCTTTCTTT
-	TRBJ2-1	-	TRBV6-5	CASSLSEWNEQFF	TGTGCCAGCAGTTTATCCGAATGGAATGAGCAGTTCTTC
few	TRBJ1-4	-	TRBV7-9	CASSLIVVRGTNEKLFF	TGTGCCAGCAGCTTAATTGTCGTCAGGGGAACTAATGAAAAACTGTTTTTT
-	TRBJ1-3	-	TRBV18	CASSPGGGRSGNTIYF	TGTGCCAGCTCACCCGGCGGGGGCCGCTCTGGAAACACCATATATTTT
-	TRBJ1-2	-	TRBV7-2	CASSLGGYGGYTF	TGTGCCAGCAGCTTAGGAGGGTACGGTGGCTACACCTTC
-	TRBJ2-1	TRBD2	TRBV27	CASTGLAYNEQFF	TGTGCCAGCACCGGACTAGCATACAATGAGCAGTTCTTC
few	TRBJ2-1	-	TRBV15	CATSRDWAGEQFF	TGTGCCACCAGCAGAGATTGGGCTGGTGAGCAGTTCTTC
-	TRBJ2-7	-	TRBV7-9	CASSLPAAYEQYF	TGTGCCAGCAGCCTCCCGGCAGCCTACGAGCAGTACTTC
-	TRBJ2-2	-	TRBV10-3	CAIAGLNTGELFF	TGTGCCATAGCCGGATTGAACACCGGGGAGCTGTTTTTT
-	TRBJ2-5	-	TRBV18	CASSPIAVQETQYF	TGTGCCAGCTCACCTATAGCGGTTCAAGAGACCCAGTACTTC
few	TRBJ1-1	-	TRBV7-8	CASSLVLNTEAFF	TGTGCCAGCAGCTTAGTATTGAACACTGAAGCTTTCTTT
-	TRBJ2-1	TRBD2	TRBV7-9	CASSSSGGRNNEQFF	TGTGCCAGCAGCTCGAGCGGGGGGAGAAACAATGAGCAGTTCTTC
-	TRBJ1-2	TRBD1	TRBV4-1	CASSQGGTALYGYTF	TGCGCCAGCAGCCAAGGGGGGACAGCCCTCTATGGCTACACCTTC
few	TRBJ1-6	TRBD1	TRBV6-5	CASSYTTGEDSPLHF	TGTGCCAGCAGTTACACGACAGGGGAGGATTCACCCCTCCACTTT
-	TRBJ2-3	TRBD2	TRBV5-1	CASSLAAGGRADTQYF	TGCGCCAGCAGCTTGGCAGCGGGGGGCAGGGCAGATACGCAGTATTTT
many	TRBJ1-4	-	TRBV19	CASSRLMFEKLFF	TGTGCCAGTAGCCGATTAATGTTTGAGAAACTGTTTTTT
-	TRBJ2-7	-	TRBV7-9	CASSLDRTYEQYF	TGTGCCAGCAGCTTAGACAGAACATACGAGCAGTACTTC
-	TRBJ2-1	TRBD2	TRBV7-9	CASSLGISGGADEQFF	TGTGCCAGCAGCTTAGGGATTAGCGGGGGGGCTGATGAGCAGTTCTTC
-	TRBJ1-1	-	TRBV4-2	CASRRGTEAFF	TGTGCCAGCAGGCGTGGCACTGAAGCTTTCTTT
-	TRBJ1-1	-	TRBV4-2	CASSLSWDTEAFF	TGTGCCAGCAGCCTCTCATGGGACACTGAAGCTTTCTTT
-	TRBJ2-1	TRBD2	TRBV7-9	CASSHPTSGITYNEQFF	TGTGCCAGCAGCCACCCGACTAGCGGGATTACCTACAATGAGCAGTTCTTC
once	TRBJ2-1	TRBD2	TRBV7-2	CASSWGPSGSYNEQFF	TGTGCCAGCAGCTGGGGGCCGAGCGGGAGTTACAATGAGCAGTTCTTC
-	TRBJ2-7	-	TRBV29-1	CSVVQGPGSYEQYF	TGCAGCGTTGTTCAGGGACCGGGTAGCTACGAGCAGTACTTC
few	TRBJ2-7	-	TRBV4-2	CASSQDRGNSYEQYF	TGTGCCAGCAGCCAAGATCGGGGTAACTCCTACGAGCAGTACTTC
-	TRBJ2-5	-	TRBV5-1	CASSSTDQETQYF	TGCGCCAGCAGCTCGACAGACCAAGAGACCCAGTACTTC
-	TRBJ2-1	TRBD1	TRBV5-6	CASSLGTGVFYNEQFF	TGTGCCAGCAGCTTGGGAACAGGGGTTTTTTACAATGAGCAGTTCTTC
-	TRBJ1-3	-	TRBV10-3	CAIKADRSSGNTIYF	TGTGCCATCAAAGCGGACAGAAGCTCTGGAAACACCATATATTTT
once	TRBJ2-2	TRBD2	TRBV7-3	CASTAGAVGAGELFF	TGTGCCAGCACTGCGGGAGCAGTTGGTGCCGGGGAGCTGTTTTTT
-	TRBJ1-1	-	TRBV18	CASSIDRANTEAFF	TGTGCCAGCTCTATAGACCGAGCGAACACTGAAGCTTTCTTT